The 16 T cell receptor beta chains below all came from one sample that was sequenced in a study of cytomegalovirus exposure and HLA in healthy donors. PCR used 60 Vbeta primers and 13 Jbeta primers. The data were produced by immunoSEQ multiplex PCR, yet TCRdb's version contains in-frame clones alone and is incomplete. Of about 110,000 clones in the sample, 81% were seen once. Input material: PBMCs. The receptors were gathered from a man aged 25-40 years in good health and CMV-seronegative.

This chain links TRBV7-9 with TRBJ2-1, with a weak D call TRBD2 (6 bases). The V gene lost 2 bases and the J gene lost 0 bases, with 14 bases spanning the gap. Germline values: CDR1 SEHNR, CDR2 FQNEAQ (reference sequence). The CDR3 spans 17 residues. The CDR3 region has the DNA TGTGCCAGCAGCTTACTCGGGGGAATGAGCTCCTACAATGAGCAGTTCTTC. Amino acid sequence: CASSLLGGMSSYNEQFF.

The chain employs TRBV4-1 and TRBJ2-7, with 9 nucleotides matching TRBD2. The CDR3 is 16 amino acids. J lost 6 bases, V lost 4 bases, and 13 bases had no gene match. The germline gives CDR1 MGHRA, CDR2 YSYEKL. CDR3 residues: CASSRLGGGAGGEQYF. The CDR3 nucleotides are TGCGCCAGCAGCCGCCTGGGCGGGGGGGCCGGGGGCGAGCAGTACTTC.

The V gene is TRBV7-9, the J gene TRBJ2-7; 11 positions agree with TRBD2. Germline V gene data show CDR1 as SEHNR and CDR2 as FQNEAQ (reference sequence). The CDR3 loop spans 15 amino acids. V lost 5 bases, J lost 2 bases, and 5 bases stayed unmatched. DNA of the CDR3: TGTGCCAGCAGCGTAACTAGCGGGAGCCCCTACGAGCAGTACTTC. Amino acids: CASSVTSGSPYEQYF.

Note on this clone: Compared with germline, one end of the junction differs, possibly owing to a read error. The J gene is TRBJ2-3, the V gene TRBV20-1; D is possibly TRBD2 (5 bases). Per the germline V gene, CDR1 is DFQATT and CDR2 is SNEGSKA (reference sequence). The CDR3 runs to 10 residues. In DNA, the CDR3 is TGCAGTGCTAGGGTGGAGGACCAAACCTTT. Residues: CSARVEDQTF.

The J gene is TRBJ2-1, the V gene TRBV5-4; 9 nucleotides agree with TRBD2. This CDR3 region has 17 residues. Germline V CDR1 and CDR2: SGHNT, YYREEE (reference sequence). With 4 bases clipped from V and 7 bases from J, the junction kept 15 bases outside the gene matches. CDR3 amino acids: CASSTQISGRKGNEQFF. The CDR3 DNA reads TGTGCCAGCAGCACCCAGATTAGCGGGAGAAAGGGTAATGAGCAGTTCTTC.

This chain's CDR3 is CASSYVRGLMNTEAFF. CDR3 DNA sequence: TGTGCCAGCAGTTATGTGAGGGGGCTCATGAACACTGAAGCTTTCTTT. This sequence joins TRBV6-5 and TRBJ1-1; 7 bases line up with TRBD1. The CDR3 is 16 residues long. Germline V gene sequence: CDR1 MNHEY, CDR2 SVGAGI. V lost 3 bases and J lost 0; bases outside the gene matches: 7.

The rearrangement uses TRBV7-9 and TRBJ1-1; 7 bases fit TRBD1. The V segment lost 4 bases and the J segment 8 bases; nucleotides outside the gene matches: 13. CDR3 length: 15 residues. Germline V CDR1 and CDR2: SEHNR, FQNEAQ (reference sequence). CDR3: CASSSYDGTAREAFF. The DNA of the CDR3 is TGTGCCAGCAGCTCCTACGACGGGACAGCGCGAGAAGCTTTCTTT.

Of note for this clone: Additional DNA sequences in this sample encode the identical CDR3. The rearrangement joins TRBV5-1 to TRBJ1-1; possibly TRBD1 for D (5 bases). V was clipped by 0 bases and J by 1 base, with 10 bases between them. Germline V lookup: CDR1 SGHRS, CDR2 YFSETQ. The CDR3 extends over 15 amino acids. CDR3 in DNA: TGCGCCAGCAGCTTGGACCGGGGGGGGAACACTGAAGCTTTCTTT. Protein: CASSLDRGGNTEAFF.

This clone has just one count. V is TRBV7-2 and J is TRBJ2-7, with a tentative D call TRBD1 (6 bases). Germline V gives CDR1 SGHTA, CDR2 FQGNSA. CDR3 length equals 14 residues. V lost 3 bases to trimming and J lost 5 bases, with 14 bases between them. CDR3 sequence reads: CASSFLNRAHEQYF. In DNA, the CDR3 is TGTGCCAGCAGCTTCCTTAACAGGGCACACGAGCAGTACTTC.

The rearrangement joins TRBV7-2 to TRBJ2-1; D perhaps matches TRBD1 (6 bases). Germline-derived CDR1 and CDR2 are SGHTA and FQGNSA. This CDR3 spans 16 amino acids. Trimming took 2 bases from V and 4 from J, leaving 15 bases between them. Here the CDR3 reads CASSLIPDRLYNEQFF. CDR3 bases: TGTGCCAGCAGCTTAATTCCCGACAGGCTATACAATGAGCAGTTCTTC.

The chain combines TRBV7-9 with TRBJ1-5; a possible D gene is TRBD1 (6 bases). V shed 1 base and J shed 3 bases, with 10 bases lying between them. CDR1 is SEHNR, CDR2 FQNEAQ, per germline (reference sequence). This CDR3 has 15 amino acids. DNA for the CDR3: TGTGCCAGCAGCTTAGGGGGGGGCCTCAATCAGCCCCAGCATTTT. It encodes CASSLGGGLNQPQHF. The complete variable domain, with remaining parts taken from reference TRBV7-9 and TRBJ1-5, reads DTGVSQNPRHKITKRGQNVTFRCDPISEHNRLYWYRQTLGQGPEFLTYFQNEAQLEKSRLLSDRFSAERPKGSFSTLEIQRTEQGDSAMYLCASSLGGGLNQPQHFGDGTRLSIL.

V is TRBV30 and J is TRBJ1-5; TRBD1 is a possible D gene (5 bases). The CDR3 covers 15 residues. Per germline, CDR1 GTSNPN and CDR2 SVGIG (reference sequence). With 0 bases removed from V and 3 bases from J, the gap between germline ends came to 12 bases. Here the CDR3 DNA reads TGTGCCTGGAGTGTATCCAGGGTAGTCAATCAGCCCCAGCATTTT. It yields the protein CAWSVSRVVNQPQHF.

This clone is a singleton in its sample. The chain has TRBV19 and TRBJ2-2; D is perhaps TRBD2 (5 bases). The germline V and J ends were trimmed by 9 bases and 7 bases, with 12 bases remaining between them. Looked up from germline, CDR1 is LNHDA and CDR2 is SQIVND (reference sequence). The CDR3 spans 12 residues. CDR3: CASREAVGELFF. CDR3 coding DNA: TGTGCCAGCCGAGAAGCGGTCGGGGAGCTGTTTTTT.

The rearrangement links TRBV10-1 to TRBJ2-3; tentatively, D is TRBD2 (5 bases). Trimming stripped 10 bases from V and 5 bases from J, with 16 bases between. The CDR3 has 13 amino acids. Germline assignment: CDR1 WNHNN and CDR2 SYGVQD (reference sequence). CDR3 in amino acids: CATRNMGEDTQYF. As DNA, the CDR3 is TGCGCCACCCGAAATATGGGAGAAGATACGCAGTATTTT.

The chain is built from TRBV9 and TRBJ2-2; 12 bases agree with TRBD2. The V segment lost 5 bases and the J segment 11 bases; nucleotides outside the gene matches: 16. CDR1 is SGDLS, CDR2 YYNGEE, per germline. The CDR3 runs to 17 residues. The chain's CDR3 is CASSPSSGRAAIGELFF. The CDR3 coding sequence is TGTGCCAGCAGTCCTTCTAGCGGGAGGGCCGCTATAGGCGAGCTGTTTTTT.

V is TRBV7-9 and J is TRBJ2-7; D is uncertain. Germline V gene data show CDR1 as SEHNR and CDR2 as FQNEAQ (reference sequence). The CDR3 has 14 amino acids. Trimming cost V 3 bases and J 2 bases, with 11 bases left between them. The CDR3 DNA follows: TGTGCCAGCAGCTTCGCGGAGTCACCCTACGAGCAGTACTTC. Translated, it gives CASSFAESPYEQYF.